A single sample is the source of the 32 T cell receptor beta chains below, sequenced in a study of cytotoxic CD8 clonotypes in ibrutinib-treated CLL. Sequenced by immunoSEQ multiplex PCR; TCRdb stores in-frame clones only, minus some. The sample shows almost 250,000 clones, 60% to 75% of them seen only once. The specimen comprised PBMCs, sampled after 24 months of ibrutinib treatment. The receptor set was obtained from a human donor with chronic lymphocytic leukemia.

The CDR3 loop is CASSLSEPGLAGGTEQFF. Written as DNA, the CDR3 is TGTGCCAGCAGTTTATCGGAACCGGGACTAGCGGGAGGGACGGAGCAGTTCTTC. This chain connects TRBV27 to TRBJ2-1; the match to TRBD2 covers 16 bases. With 0 bases clipped from V and 10 bases from J, the junction kept 9 bases outside the gene matches. The germline V gene encodes CDR1 MNHEY and CDR2 SMNVEV (reference sequence). The CDR3 has 18 residues.

The chain combines TRBV2 with TRBJ2-5, with 13 bases that match TRBD2. CDR3 length: 15 amino acids. V lost 9 bases to trimming and J lost 1 base; unmatched junction nucleotides: 5. Per the germline V gene, CDR1 is SNHLY and CDR2 is FYNNEI. The CDR3 is CASSGTSGTQETQYF. CDR3 DNA sequence: TGTGCCAGTTCCGGGACTAGCGGGACCCAAGAGACCCAGTACTTC.

On this clone itself: The same CDR3 also results from other DNA sequences found in this sample. This chain links TRBV18 with TRBJ1-2; D not certain. Germline V CDR1 and CDR2: KGHSH, LQKENI. CDR3 length: 13 residues. V gave up 3 bases and J gave up 1 base, with 6 bases separating them. CDR3 DNA sequence: TGTGCCAGCTCACCGGCGGATAACTATGGCTACACCTTC. It is translated as CASSPADNYGYTF. The whole variable domain, filled in from reference TRBV18 and TRBJ1-2, reads NAGVMQNPRHLVRRRGQEARLRCSPMKGHSHVYWYRQLPEEGLKFMVYLQKENIIDESGMPKERFSAEFPKEGPSILRIQQVVRGDSAAYFCASSPADNYGYTFGSGTRLTVV.

The V call is TRBV30, the J call TRBJ2-3; no reliable D call. The CDR3 is 17 amino acids. V was trimmed by 1 base and J by 2 bases, leaving 19 bases between them. The V gene's germline CDR1 is GTSNPN and CDR2 SVGIG (reference sequence). The CDR3 here is CAWSERAFYALTDTQYF. In DNA form, the CDR3 reads TGTGCCTGGAGTGAACGGGCCTTTTACGCCCTCACAGATACGCAGTATTTT.

The chain uses TRBV6-5 and TRBJ1-3; D gene ambiguous. The V gene's germline CDR1 is MNHEY and CDR2 SVGAGI. V lost 5 bases and J 2 bases, leaving 10 bases between the germline ends. The CDR3 consists of 14 residues. The CDR3 protein is CASSGTVTGNTIYF. The CDR3 DNA sequence: TGTGCCAGCAGTGGTACAGTTACTGGAAACACCATATATTTT.

The rearrangement links TRBV28 to TRBJ1-1, with D possibly matching TRBD1 (6 bases). The CDR3 has 14 residues. Trimming stripped 1 base from V and 3 bases from J, with 9 bases between. CDR1 and CDR2 (germline): MDHEN, SYDVKM. The CDR3: CASSLSPGDTEAFF. DNA of the CDR3: TGTGCCAGCAGTTTATCCCCAGGGGACACTGAAGCTTTCTTT.

The chain recombines TRBV2 with TRBJ2-7; D is possibly TRBD2 (6 bases). This CDR3 region has 11 residues. The germline V gene has CDR1 SNHLY and CDR2 FYNNEI. V was shortened by 3 bases and J by 6 bases, with 6 bases between the two germline ends. The CDR3 nucleotides read TGTGCCAGCAGTGACGGGGGCGAGCAGTACTTC. It codes for CASSDGGEQYF.

This chain connects TRBV9 to TRBJ2-7, with 14 bases aligning to TRBD2. V lost 7 bases, J lost 0 bases, and 9 bases stayed unmatched. There are 17 residues in the CDR3. Germline V gene sequence: CDR1 SGDLS, CDR2 YYNGEE. Here the CDR3 DNA reads TGTGCCAGCGGCGGTGGGACTAGCGGGAGTGACTCCTACGAGCAGTACTTC. Its protein product is CASGGGTSGSDSYEQYF.

CDR3 DNA: TGTGCCAGCAGTGTGGGACAGGGAAGCGAGACCCAGTACTTC. This encodes CASSVGQGSETQYF. The chain recombines TRBV2 with TRBJ2-5; 9 nucleotides match TRBD1. CDR1 is SNHLY and CDR2 is FYNNEI in the germline V gene. V lost 4 bases and J lost 5; bases outside the gene matches: 5. CDR3 length equals 14 residues.

J is TRBJ1-2 and V is TRBV7-9; TRBD1 matches 10 bases. The CDR3 runs 15 residues. V lost 5 bases to trimming and J lost 1 base; unmatched junction nucleotides: 4. Per the germline V gene, CDR1 is SEHNR and CDR2 is FQNEAQ (reference sequence). The CDR3 region is CASSPGTGVNYGYTF. The CDR3 coding sequence is TGTGCCAGCAGCCCCGGGACAGGGGTTAACTATGGCTACACCTTC.

The rearrangement joins TRBV6-5 to TRBJ1-5; weak D call: TRBD1 (5 bases). The CDR3 runs 13 residues. Per germline, CDR1 MNHEY and CDR2 SVGAGI. The V gene lost 6 bases and the J gene lost 5 bases, with 11 bases spanning the gap. The CDR3 DNA reads TGTGCCAGCAGCCCCGGGACCTATCAGCCCCAGCATTTT. Protein sequence: CASSPGTYQPQHF.

The chain joins TRBV6-5 to TRBJ1-1; no clear D. CDR1 is MNHEY and CDR2 is SVGAGI in the germline V gene. The V end lost 10 bases, the J end lost 8 bases, and 11 bases lay between the germline ends. CDR3 size: 10 residues. CDR3 bases: TGTGCCACCCGCTGGGTGGAAGCTTTCTTT. Translation gives CATRWVEAFF.

V usage is TRBV30 and J usage is TRBJ2-3, with D perhaps assigned TRBD1 or TRBD2 (5 bases each). CDR3 length: 17 amino acids. The V gene's germline CDR1 is GTSNPN and CDR2 SVGIG (reference sequence). Trimming removed 0 bases from V and 2 bases from J, with 18 bases in between. CDR3 amino acids: CAWSVLPGAPHTDTQYF. The CDR3 bases are TGTGCCTGGAGTGTACTACCCGGGGCTCCCCACACAGATACGCAGTATTTT.

The rearrangement links TRBV29-1 to TRBJ2-5; D assignment may be TRBD1 or TRBD2 (5 bases each). Germline V CDR1 and CDR2: SQVTM, ANQGSEA. The V and J ends lost 3 bases and 5 bases respectively, with 13 bases between them. The length of the CDR3 is 13 residues. The CDR3 sequence: CSVDRSGRETQYF. CDR3 DNA: TGCAGCGTTGATAGGTCGGGGCGGGAGACCCAGTACTTC.

The V gene is TRBV2, the J gene TRBJ1-5, with a weak D call TRBD1 (6 bases). Germline values: CDR1 SNHLY, CDR2 FYNNEI. The CDR3 sequence is 16 residues long. V was shortened by 0 bases and J by 4 bases, with 13 bases between the two germline ends. CDR3 sequence reads: CASSEAGGPGNQPQHF. The CDR3 DNA is TGTGCCAGCAGTGAAGCTGGGGGGCCCGGGAATCAGCCCCAGCATTTT.

The genes are TRBV6-6 and TRBJ2-7, with D maybe TRBD2 (6 bases). The germline V gene encodes CDR1 MNHNY and CDR2 SVGAGI (reference sequence). This CDR3 is 14 amino acids long. V was shortened by 0 bases and J by 6 bases, with 12 bases between the two germline ends. CDR3 residues: CASSYSTGGVEQYF. Here the CDR3 DNA reads TGTGCCAGCAGTTACTCAACAGGAGGGGTCGAGCAGTACTTC.

The V and J genes are TRBV6-6 and TRBJ2-7, with 9 bases matching TRBD1. V gave up 6 bases and J gave up 1 base; unmatched junction bases: 4. CDR3 length: 14 amino acids. Germline V CDR1 and CDR2: MNHNY, SVGAGI (reference sequence). The CDR3 nucleotides read TGTGCCAGCAGCTCCGGGACAGGGTCCTACGAGCAGTACTTC. Amino acids: CASSSGTGSYEQYF.

Concerning this clone: The identical CDR3 is also encoded by other nucleotide sequences in the sample. V gene TRBV6-6 combines with J gene TRBJ2-7, with D tentatively TRBD2 (5 bases). The CDR3 sequence is 14 residues long. Germline CDR1 and CDR2: MNHNY and SVGAGI (reference sequence). Trimming cost V 0 bases and J 0 bases, with 6 bases left between them. In DNA, the CDR3 is TGTGCCAGCAGTTACTCCAGCGGCTCCTACGAGCAGTACTTC. Residues: CASSYSSGSYEQYF.

The chain carries TRBV4-1 and TRBJ2-5; possible D gene TRBD2, 6 bases. Trimming pared 0 bases from V and 11 bases from J, leaving 16 bases between. Germline assignment: CDR1 MGHRA and CDR2 YSYEKL. CDR3 size: 14 residues. The CDR3 loop reads CASSQDNGWGEQYF. For the CDR3, the DNA is TGCGCCAGCAGCCAAGATAACGGGTGGGGGGAGCAGTACTTC.

CDR3 nucleotide sequence: TGCGCCAGCAGCCCGTACTCGGGAGAGGAGAATGAGCAGTTCTTC. Its protein is CASSPYSGEENEQFF. The chain uses TRBV5-1 and TRBJ2-1; maybe TRBD2 (6 bases). The CDR3 is made up of 15 amino acids. Germline CDR1 SGHRS, CDR2 YFSETQ. V shed 4 bases and J shed 7 bases, with 18 bases lying between them.

Here the CDR3 DNA reads TGTGCCAGCAGCCCCGGACCCAGCGAGACCCAGTACTTC. This sequence encodes CASSPGPSETQYF. This chain connects TRBV7-9 to TRBJ2-5; no firm D call. The V gene lost 5 bases and the J gene lost 5 bases, with 12 bases spanning the gap. The V gene's germline CDR1 is SEHNR and CDR2 FQNEAQ (reference sequence). This CDR3 spans 13 amino acids.

As concerns this clone: Other DNA sequences in the sample encode the same CDR3. The chain has TRBV11-2 and TRBJ1-1, with D hard to call. V was pared by 3 bases and J by 0 bases, with 5 bases between. This CDR3 comprises 13 residues. CDR1 is SGHAT, CDR2 FQNNGV, per germline. The CDR3 DNA reads as TGTGCCAGCAGCTTTACTATGAACACTGAAGCTTTCTTT. This sequence encodes CASSFTMNTEAFF.

This chain links TRBV5-8 with TRBJ2-5; 7 bases fit TRBD1. The length of the CDR3 is 13 residues. Germline CDR1 reads SGHTS; CDR2 reads YDEGEE. With V trimmed by 4 bases and J by 7 bases, 7 bases remained unmatched. CDR3 sequence: CASSIGQAGTQYF. The CDR3, as DNA: TGTGCCAGCAGCATCGGACAGGCGGGGACCCAGTACTTC.

The V call is TRBV5-1, the J call TRBJ2-1; D gene uncertain. The CDR3 covers 15 residues. The germline V gene encodes CDR1 SGHRS and CDR2 YFSETQ. Trimming pared 0 bases from V and 0 bases from J, leaving 7 bases between. The CDR3 region is CASSLVVASYNEQFF. CDR3 sequence (DNA): TGCGCCAGCAGCTTGGTTGTCGCCTCCTACAATGAGCAGTTCTTC.

The chain recombines TRBV20-1 with TRBJ1-2, with D unresolved. The length of the CDR3 is 11 residues. Germline CDR1 is DFQATT and CDR2 is SNEGSKA (reference sequence). V was cut by 4 bases and J by 7 bases, with 10 bases left in between. CDR3 nucleotides: TGCAGTGCTACTACGGGCTCTGGCTACACCTTC. Amino acids: CSATTGSGYTF.

V and J are TRBV27 and TRBJ2-1; no clear D. This CDR3 comprises 14 residues. The V end was cut by 3 bases, the J end by 1 base, with 7 bases between. Germline V gene sequence: CDR1 MNHEY, CDR2 SMNVEV (reference sequence). CDR3 region: CASSFASSYNEQFF. The DNA for the CDR3 is TGTGCCAGCAGTTTTGCAAGTTCCTACAATGAGCAGTTCTTC.

This clone was detected only a few times. V is TRBV9 and J is TRBJ2-3, with 11 bases identical to TRBD2. Germline CDR1 and CDR2: SGDLS and YYNGEE. The J segment lost 4 bases and the V segment lost 0 bases, leaving 1 base of the junction unmatched. The CDR3 extends over 15 amino acids. The CDR3 DNA follows: TGTGCCAGCAGCGTAGTACTAGCGGGAGCAGATACGCAGTATTTT. Amino acid sequence: CASSVVLAGADTQYF.

The J gene is TRBJ1-5, the V gene TRBV30, with 7 bases identical to TRBD1. Germline loops: CDR1 GTSNPN, CDR2 SVGIG (reference sequence). Losses at the gene ends were 2 bases for V and 5 bases for J; bases not matched to a gene: 12. The CDR3 consists of 16 residues. The CDR3 DNA reads TGTGCCTGGAGTTTCCGGGACAGAGGTGTCGATCAGCCCCAGCATTTT. Translating it yields CAWSFRDRGVDQPQHF.

This clone turned up a few times. This sequence joins TRBV13 and TRBJ2-5; 13 bases are a match to TRBD2. Trimming removed 4 bases from V and 5 bases from J; junction bases left unmatched: 13. The germline V gene encodes CDR1 PRHDT and CDR2 FYEKMQ (reference sequence). CDR3 length: 18 residues. The CDR3 DNA reads as TGTGCCAGCAGCTCACGGACTAGCGGGAGTGTGTATTTGGAGACCCAGTACTTC. Protein sequence: CASSSRTSGSVYLETQYF.

This chain uses TRBV30 with TRBJ1-2; possibly TRBD1 for D (5 bases). This CDR3 spans 13 amino acids. Germline V lookup: CDR1 GTSNPN, CDR2 SVGIG (reference sequence). The CDR3 DNA reads TGTAGAGGGGAAGGGGCTGCTAACTATGGCTACACCTTC. Its translation: CRGEGAANYGYTF.

CDR3 DNA: TGTGCCAGCAGCCCGACCAGGGCCTCGGACTATGGCTACACCTTC. It encodes CASSPTRASDYGYTF. This chain connects TRBV7-3 to TRBJ1-2; a possible D gene is TRBD1 (5 bases). CDR1 SGHTA and CDR2 FQGTGA come from the germline V gene. The CDR3 sequence is 15 residues long. Trimming shortened V by 5 bases and J by 3 bases, and 16 bases separated the two germline ends.

The chain carries TRBV29-1 and TRBJ1-1; a possible D gene is TRBD1 (6 bases). Germline CDR1 is SQVTM and CDR2 is ANQGSEA. The V end lost 2 bases, the J end lost 0 bases, and 25 bases lay between the germline ends. There are 19 residues in the CDR3. DNA of the CDR3: TGCAGCGTTGAAAACTGGATGGGAGGGGGGGACCCCATGAACACTGAAGCTTTCTTT. Amino acids: CSVENWMGGGDPMNTEAFF.